This T cell receptor beta chain came from a study of T cell responses to AZD1222 COVID-19 vaccine (dated by TCRdb to about 2021). With regard to the full study: A total of under 250 trial participants underwent TCR sequencing, of whom 207 had received two doses of AZD1222 and around 26 had received two doses of the MenACWY control vaccine. Trial participants were enrolled by age into 18-55, 56-69 and 70-plus year subgroups, with approximately 150, 28 and 58 TCR-sequenced participants respectively.

The CDR3 regions of human TCRbeta chains were analyzed by immunosequencing. Regarding the original processing steps: Repertoire TCRs were matched against a reference library of SARS-CoV-2-specific TCRs generated with the MIRA antigen-specificity platform. Breadth was defined as the fraction of unique TCRs that were SARS-CoV-2-associated. Depth was defined as the fraction of total T cells that were SARS-CoV-2-associated. Using the MIRA data, each spike-specific TCR was assigned both to the spike region to which the TCR was reactive and to a CD4 or CD8 class. Log10-transformed breadth and depth values were compared by one-way ANOVA with Sidak's multiple comparisons tests. TCRdb limited this immuneACCESS table to in-frame rearrangements with V and J called. A share of clones is missing; checked studies link under half to unresolved V genes, and the rest is unexplained. D and trimming come from the DNA, and the V and J calls and clone size come from that table. The sample yields roughly 150,000 clones; approximately 90% were counted once. 3% to 4% of the sample is in the top ten clones.

Points on this clone: It has no known antigen specificity. No much larger clone is present one base from it, and per-base qualities are unavailable.

In light of the paper, this sample's time point label describes: baseline before first vaccination. Read against the paper, the sample's treatment or condition label means: meningococcal conjugate vaccine given as trial control. Vaccinee samples came from UK trials COV001 and COV002, including a single-blind randomized controlled phase 2/3 trial of AZD1222 (ChAdOx1 nCoV-19) in healthy adults. For TCRbeta chain sequencing, PBMC samples from trial participants were taken at day 0 and at day 28 after the second dose. Findings and caveats that apply to the study as a whole: CD4 TCRs associated with the vaccine covered the entire spike protein, and the dominant responses were in regions 160-218 and 743-854. Only six or seven AZD1222 recipients were SARS-CoV-2 seropositive at baseline, limiting conclusions about previously exposed vaccinees. Because no day 14 peak-response samples were available, repertoires were characterized only after the peak T cell response. The 56-69-year group was small, and its depth increase did not reach significance, likely because of low power. Participants were mostly white British, with more females than males. The authors suggested clonal diversity may have been underestimated. Nearly half of unique spike-specific TCRs reportedly recognized epitopes outside regions mutated in the B.1.351 and B.1.1.7 variants. After two AZD1222 doses, both the breadth and the depth of spike-specific TCRs were significantly higher than at day 0 and than in MenACWY recipients.

Reading from cysteine to phenylalanine, the CDR3 counts 16 amino acids. Just the 48-base CDR3 DNA is kept, in frame starting at base 1. The germline V gene supplies CDR1 LGHNA and CDR2 YSLEER. Trimming removed 4 bases from V and 9 bases from J; the gene matches leave 16 bases unexplained. The sequence links TRBV4-3 to TRBJ2-5; a stretch of 8 junction bases matches TRBD1. This sample comprised peripheral blood, obtained on day 0 of MenACWY control vaccination. The TCR originated in an adult in good health. The DNA sequence is given as TGCGCCAGCAGCCCCAGACATATGGACAGGGAGGAAGCCCAGTACTTC. This codes for CASSPRHMDREEAQYF.